Listed here are 9 T cell receptor beta chains from one sample, sequenced in a study of identical twins. TCRdb independently ran MiXCR on the 5' RACE reads; one entry per CDR3 protein. Of a few hundred thousand distinct CDR3 sequences detected, approximately 10% appear once; the ten largest clones hold around 3.2%. These data were also reused for a study on yellow fever vaccine responses in identical twins.

Sample: PBMCs. The source is a woman aged 18-35 years in good health.

The table lists this clonotype with many counts. The CDR3 is CASSLVLAADTQYF. The CDR3 DNA reads as TGCGCCAGCAGCTTGGTTCTAGCGGCTGATACGCAGTATTTT. The gene calls are TRBV5-1 and TRBJ2-3; 7 nucleotides align to TRBD2. CDR3 length: 14 amino acids. The V gene end was trimmed by 0 bases and the J gene end by 6 bases; junction bases not matched to a gene: 4. Germline V lookup: CDR1 SGHRS, CDR2 YFSETQ.

This clonotype was detected ten times or more. This chain joins TRBV18 and TRBJ2-1; 8 bases map to TRBD1. With V trimmed by 4 bases and J by 5 bases, 7 bases remained unmatched. Looked up from germline, CDR1 is KGHSH and CDR2 is LQKENI. CDR3 length: 15 amino acids. This CDR3 reads CASSLRTGSNNEQFF. CDR3 nucleotide sequence: TGTGCCAGCTCACTCCGGACAGGGTCAAACAATGAGCAGTTCTTC. Using reference TRBV18 and TRBJ2-1 for the parts outside the CDR3, the full variable domain is NAGVMQNPRHLVRRRGQEARLRCSPMKGHSHVYWYRQLPEEGLKFMVYLQKENIIDESGMPKERFSAEFPKEGPSILRIQQVVRGDSAAYFCASSLRTGSNNEQFFGPGTRLTVL.

This clonotype was observed a handful of times. V usage is TRBV10-3 and J usage is TRBJ2-3; 9 bases agree with TRBD2. CDR1 ENHRY and CDR2 SYGVKD come from the germline V gene. V was clipped by 3 bases and J by 0 bases; unmatched bases: 7. This CDR3 is 17 amino acids long. The chain's CDR3 is CAISERLAGTSTDTQYF. CDR3 in DNA: TGTGCCATCAGTGAAAGGCTAGCGGGGACTAGCACAGATACGCAGTATTTT.

This clonotype was recorded at least ten times. The V call is TRBV5-1, the J call TRBJ2-7; D remains ambiguous. The CDR3 sequence is 14 residues long. Trimming left V 4 bases short and J 2 bases short, with 13 bases between. The germline V gene encodes CDR1 SGHRS and CDR2 YFSETQ. The CDR3 sequence is CASSPESSTYEQYF. CDR3 DNA sequence: TGCGCCAGCAGCCCTGAAAGTTCCACCTACGAGCAGTACTTC.

The V and J genes are TRBV7-2 and TRBJ2-7; 7 nucleotides line up with TRBD2. After removal of 5 bases from V and 7 bases from J, the junction contained 14 bases not matched to a gene. The length of the CDR3 is 15 residues. Germline assignment: CDR1 SGHTA and CDR2 FQGNSA. DNA for the CDR3: TGTGCCAGCAGCCAAGGGTCAACTAGCGCGAGGGAGCAGTACTTC. Translated: CASSQGSTSAREQYF.

This clonotype came up a few times. This sequence joins TRBV5-1 and TRBJ2-2; D possibly corresponds to TRBD2 (6 bases). Trimming left V 0 bases short and J 5 bases short, with 11 bases between. The CDR3 sequence is 15 residues long. Germline V gives CDR1 SGHRS, CDR2 YFSETQ. The CDR3 spells CASSLEAGWTGELFF. CDR3 bases: TGCGCCAGCAGCTTGGAAGCGGGTTGGACCGGGGAGCTGTTTTTT.

This clonotype came up a few times. The rearrangement joins TRBV11-3 to TRBJ2-1; D not resolved. The CDR3 loop spans 13 amino acids. CDR1 SGHNT and CDR2 YENEEA come from the germline V gene. V shed 5 bases and J shed 10 bases, with 15 bases lying between them. The CDR3 sequence is CASSPYHRGEQFF. The CDR3 DNA reads as TGTGCCAGCAGCCCGTACCACCGCGGAGAGCAGTTCTTC.

This chain links TRBV6-2 or TRBV6-3 with TRBJ1-4; no definite D call. The V end lost 6 bases, the J end lost 5 bases, and 10 bases lay between the germline ends. The germline V gene has CDR1 MNHEY and CDR2 SVGEGT. The CDR3 sequence is 13 residues long. The CDR3 sequence: CASRREQNEKLFF. The CDR3, as DNA: TGTGCCAGCAGACGAGAACAGAATGAAAAACTGTTTTTT.

This clonotype was found a few times. The genes are TRBV6-2 or TRBV6-3 and TRBJ2-1; D tentatively fits TRBD1 or TRBD2 (6 bases each). The CDR3 is made up of 14 amino acids. In germline, CDR1 is MNHEY, CDR2 SVGEGT. Trimming removed 0 bases from V and 9 bases from J, with 12 bases in between. CDR3 amino acids: CASSYSRDNSEQFF. CDR3 in DNA: TGTGCCAGCAGTTACTCGCGGGACAATAGTGAGCAGTTCTTC.